This T cell receptor (beta chain) emerged from a study of blood T cell repertoires in COVID-19. The protocol was immunoSEQ multiplex PCR, while the TCRdb copy is restricted to in-frame clones and leaves out a portion. The sample consists of roughly 14,000 clones, 87% of them appearing once. Trimming took 7 bases from V and 4 from J, leaving 12 bases between them. The germline CDR1 and CDR2 sequences are SGHRS and YFSETQ. The CDR3 consists of 13 residues. There are a few counts of this clone. This chain connects TRBV5-1 to TRBJ2-1; perhaps TRBD1 as D (6 bases). The receptor comes from a human donor with active COVID-19. The donor label of this sample is uncertain. The sample consisted of peripheral blood. CDR3 sequence reads: CASQGLGYNEQFF. The CDR3 nucleotides are TGCGCCAGCCAGGGGTTAGGGTACAATGAGCAGTTCTTC. The full variable domain, its missing parts supplied by reference TRBV5-1 and TRBJ2-1, is KAGVTQTPRYLIKTRGQQVTLSCSPISGHRSVSWYQQTPGQGLQFLFEYFSETQRNKGNFPGRFSGRQFSNSRSEMNVSTLELGDSALYLCASQGLGYNEQFFGPGTRLTVL.